A single sample gave rise to the 10 T cell receptor beta chains below, sequenced in a study of blood T cell repertoires in COVID-19. Here immunoSEQ multiplex PCR was the method, and the copy in TCRdb shows in-frame clones only, minus some. The sample carries approximately 200,000 clones, about 81% recorded once. The specimen sequenced was peripheral blood. These receptors came from an elderly woman with COVID-19, enrolled during active disease.

The CDR3 nucleotides are TGTGCCAGCAGCTTGAGCGGGGTCGGCGAGACCCAGTACTTC. Translated, it gives CASSLSGVGETQYF. This chain links TRBV5-4 with TRBJ2-5, with 7 positions matching TRBD2. Looked up from germline, CDR1 is SGHNT and CDR2 is YYREEE (reference sequence). Trimming took 1 base from V and 5 from J; bases not matched to a gene: 5. The CDR3 contains 14 residues.

The rearrangement links TRBV7-8 to TRBJ2-1; D gene uncertain. Trimming stripped 3 bases from V and 10 bases from J, with 13 bases between. The V gene's germline CDR1 is SGHVS and CDR2 FQNEAQ. The CDR3 is made up of 13 amino acids. The CDR3 protein is CASSLELETEQFF. DNA of the CDR3: TGTGCCAGCAGCTTGGAGCTCGAGACCGAGCAGTTCTTC.

The chain links TRBV7-8 to TRBJ2-3, with D perhaps matching TRBD1 (8 bases). V shed 5 bases and J shed 2 bases, with 17 bases lying between them. The CDR3 runs to 16 residues. CDR1 and CDR2 (germline): SGHVS, FQNEAQ. The CDR3 protein is CASSPRGRGLTDTQYF. CDR3 coding DNA: TGTGCCAGCAGCCCCAGGGGGCGGGGGCTCACAGATACGCAGTATTTT.

For the CDR3, the DNA is TGCAGCGTTGAGTGGGCTAGCGGGATGGGAGAGCAGTACTTC. The encoded protein is CSVEWASGMGEQYF. The chain is built from TRBV29-1 and TRBJ2-7; 9 nucleotides line up with TRBD2. The J segment lost 7 bases and the V segment lost 3 bases, leaving 10 bases of the junction unmatched. The germline CDR1 and CDR2 sequences are SQVTM and ANQGSEA. The CDR3 contains 14 residues.

J is TRBJ2-7 and V is TRBV11-2; no reliable D call. Germline V lookup: CDR1 SGHAT, CDR2 FQNNGV. This CDR3 contains 15 residues. V was shortened by 1 base and J by 3 bases, with 13 bases between the two germline ends. CDR3 amino acids: CASSLVLGRYYEQYF. The CDR3 DNA reads as TGTGCCAGCAGCTTAGTTCTTGGCAGATACTACGAGCAGTACTTC.

The V gene is TRBV6-6, the J gene TRBJ2-4; TRBD1 matches 10 bases. V dropped 4 bases and J dropped 5; count of bases not matched to a gene: 5. Germline V gene data show CDR1 as MNHNY and CDR2 as SVGAGI (reference sequence). The CDR3 covers 15 residues. DNA for the CDR3: TGTGCCAGCAGTTGGACAGGGGGGGGGCAAAACATTCAGTACTTC. Protein product: CASSWTGGGQNIQYF.

This clone showed up many times. Distinct nucleotide sequences in the sample also encode this CDR3. The chain has TRBV19 and TRBJ1-1; D ambiguous. This CDR3 contains 13 residues. Looked up from germline, CDR1 is LNHDA and CDR2 is SQIVND (reference sequence). V gave up 2 bases and J gave up 0 bases, with 4 bases separating them. The CDR3 protein is CASSISLNTEAFF. The DNA for the CDR3 is TGTGCCAGTAGTATAAGCTTGAACACTGAAGCTTTCTTT.

The chain is built from TRBV10-1 and TRBJ1-1; perhaps TRBD1 as D (6 bases). CDR1 and CDR2 from the germline V gene are WNHNN and SYGVQD (reference sequence). This CDR3 is built from 11 residues. V was trimmed by 7 bases and J by 8 bases, leaving 11 bases between them. CDR3 amino acids: CASKKTGEAFF. CDR3 nucleotide sequence: TGCGCCAGCAAGAAGACAGGCGAAGCTTTCTTT.

V and J are TRBV5-4 and TRBJ2-4, with 15 bases lining up with TRBD2. This CDR3 has 16 residues. The ends lost 3 bases at V and 7 bases at J; junction bases unmatched: 5. In germline, CDR1 is SGHNT, CDR2 YYREEE (reference sequence). CDR3 region: CASSSRTSGGANIQYF. The CDR3, as DNA: TGTGCCAGCAGCTCAAGGACTAGCGGGGGGGCCAACATTCAGTACTTC.

In this sample, this clone turned up a few times. Other DNA sequences within the sample encode an identical CDR3. The chain recombines TRBV15 with TRBJ1-2; D unclear. Germline values: CDR1 LNHNV, CDR2 YYDKDF (reference sequence). The length of the CDR3 is 13 residues. With 1 base removed from V and 3 bases from J, the gap between germline ends came to 6 bases. CDR3 sequence reads: CATSRGGDYGYTF. Here the CDR3 DNA reads TGTGCCACCAGCAGAGGAGGAGACTATGGCTACACCTTC.